This passage covers 19 T cell receptor beta chains from one sample sequenced in a study of CD8 T cells in ankylosing spondylitis. TCRdb independently ran MiXCR on the 5' RACE reads; one entry per CDR3 protein. The repertoire holds under 250,000 distinct CDR3 sequences, with roughly 10% as singletons. Sample: blood, either unsorted or a sorted T cell fraction (not recorded which). The receptors here all came from a male donor with ankylosing spondylitis or in good health (not recorded which).

This chain links TRBV10-3 with TRBJ1-1; no firm D call. V was pared by 0 bases and J by 1 base, with 12 bases between. The germline CDR1 and CDR2 sequences are ENHRY and SYGVKD. The CDR3 is made up of 16 amino acids. CDR3 residues: CAISESGEVRNTEAFF. In DNA form, the CDR3 reads TGTGCCATCAGTGAGTCCGGGGAGGTCAGGAACACTGAAGCTTTCTTT.

This clonotype was seen repeatedly, ten times or more. This chain uses TRBV20-1 with TRBJ2-3, with D possibly TRBD1 on 5 matching bases. Trimming removed 3 bases from V and 1 base from J, with 14 bases in between. In germline, CDR1 is DFQATT, CDR2 SNEGSKA (reference sequence). This CDR3 region has 15 residues. The CDR3 loop reads CSARGSWGRTDTQYF. The CDR3 bases are TGCAGTGCTAGGGGTAGCTGGGGCCGCACAGATACGCAGTATTTT.

This clonotype was recorded at least ten times. This chain joins TRBV5-1 and TRBJ2-1; no firm D call. Germline V CDR1 and CDR2: SGHRS, YFSETQ. With 0 bases removed from V and 7 bases from J, the gap between germline ends came to 14 bases. CDR3 length: 15 residues. CDR3 loop: CASSLDDTLGNEQFF. CDR3 nucleotides: TGCGCCAGCAGCTTGGATGACACCTTGGGAAATGAGCAGTTCTTC.

Ten or more counts support this clonotype. The V gene is TRBV20-1, the J gene TRBJ1-2; TRBD1 might be the D (6 bases). Germline CDR1 is DFQATT and CDR2 is SNEGSKA (reference sequence). There are 13 residues in the CDR3. Trimming removed 2 bases at V and 7 bases at J, with 14 bases between. The CDR3 protein is CSARTGVGGGYTF. The CDR3 DNA reads TGCAGTGCTAGAACGGGGGTAGGGGGTGGCTACACCTTC.

The rearrangement uses TRBV5-1 and TRBJ2-3; 8 nucleotides agree with TRBD2. CDR1 is SGHRS, CDR2 YFSETQ, per germline. With 0 bases clipped from V and 2 bases from J, the junction kept 11 bases outside the gene matches. This CDR3 region has 18 residues. CDR3 amino acids: CASSLEVGGGGLTDTQYF. CDR3 DNA sequence: TGCGCCAGCAGCTTGGAGGTTGGTGGCGGGGGGCTCACAGATACGCAGTATTTT.

This clonotype was seen at least ten times. The chain combines TRBV7-3 with TRBJ2-2, with 8 bases aligning to TRBD1. Germline assignment: CDR1 SGHTA and CDR2 FQGTGA. The CDR3 contains 14 residues. Trimming took 5 bases from V and 4 from J; bases not matched to a gene: 3. The DNA of the CDR3 is TGTGCCAGCAGCCAACAGGGGGGCACCGGGGAGCTGTTTTTT. This codes for CASSQQGGTGELFF. Supplemented by reference TRBV7-3 and TRBJ2-2, the full variable domain reads GAGVSQTPSNKVTEKGKYVELRCDPISGHTALYWYRQSLGQGPEFLIYFQGTGAADDSGLPNDRFFAVRPEGSVSTLKIQRTERGDSAVYLCASSQQGGTGELFFGEGSRLTVL.

This clonotype was found many times. The V call is TRBV20-1, the J call TRBJ2-2; possible D gene TRBD2, 5 bases. V lost 3 bases to trimming and J lost 9 bases, with 11 bases between them. The CDR3 runs 12 residues. CDR1 and CDR2 from the germline V gene are DFQATT and SNEGSKA (reference sequence). CDR3 in amino acids: CSASVGDRELFF. In DNA form, the CDR3 reads TGCAGTGCTAGTGTGGGAGATAGGGAGCTGTTTTTT.

This clonotype came up many times. The rearrangement joins TRBV12-3 or TRBV12-4 to TRBJ2-1, with TRBD2 matching 7 bases. Trimming took 1 base from V and 0 from J; bases not matched to a gene: 6. The CDR3 runs to 17 residues. This CDR3 reads CASSLVVTSDSYNEQFF. CDR3 in DNA: TGTGCCAGCAGTTTAGTGGTAACTAGCGACTCCTACAATGAGCAGTTCTTC.

This clonotype was observed at least ten times. The rearrangement uses TRBV5-1 and TRBJ1-2, with 7 bases lining up with TRBD1. The J segment lost 5 bases and the V segment lost 1 base, leaving 2 bases of the junction unmatched. This CDR3 spans 13 amino acids. Germline-derived CDR1 and CDR2 are SGHRS and YFSETQ. CDR3 coding DNA: TGCGCCAGCAGCTTGAACAGGGGATATGGCTACACCTTC. Its protein product is CASSLNRGYGYTF. The whole variable domain, filled in from reference TRBV5-1 and TRBJ1-2, reads KAGVTQTPRYLIKTRGQQVTLSCSPISGHRSVSWYQQTPGQGLQFLFEYFSETQRNKGNFPGRFSGRQFSNSRSEMNVSTLELGDSALYLCASSLNRGYGYTFGSGTRLTVV.

There are many counts of this clonotype. The CDR3 DNA sequence: TGCAGCGCATGGACAGGGTTTATTTCAAATGAGCAGTTCTTC. It is translated as CSAWTGFISNEQFF. J is TRBJ2-1 and V is TRBV29-1; 8 nucleotides line up with TRBD1. CDR1 SQVTM and CDR2 ANQGSEA come from the germline V gene. The junction had 12 bases not matched to a gene; V was cut back by 7 bases and J by 7 bases. This CDR3 comprises 14 residues.

This clonotype was counted at least ten times. V gene TRBV5-1 combines with J gene TRBJ2-3, with 9 bases that match TRBD2. Germline lookup yields CDR1 SGHRS and CDR2 YFSETQ. This CDR3 is 14 amino acids long. With 4 bases clipped from V and 6 bases from J, the junction kept 6 bases outside the gene matches. Here the CDR3 DNA reads TGCGCCAGCAGCCCTAGCGGGGATTTGGATACGCAGTATTTT. As protein: CASSPSGDLDTQYF.

A few counts support this clonotype. The chain recombines TRBV5-1 with TRBJ2-3, with a possible D match to TRBD1 (5 bases). The CDR3 is 16 residues long. Germline CDR1 reads SGHRS; CDR2 reads YFSETQ. V lost 0 bases and J 8 bases, leaving 19 bases between the germline ends. The CDR3 nucleotides read TGCGCCAGCAGCTTGGCCGTCTTGGGGCCCGAAGGTACGCAGTATTTT. Its translation: CASSLAVLGPEGTQYF.

This clonotype was counted a single time. This sequence joins TRBV28 and TRBJ2-3; the match to TRBD2 covers 7 bases. Germline V gives CDR1 MDHEN, CDR2 SYDVKM. V lost 7 bases to trimming and J lost 3 bases; unmatched junction nucleotides: 13. The CDR3 extends over 16 amino acids. CDR3 DNA: TGTGCCAGCACCTTATTGGGGGGAGGGCTGACAGATACGCAGTATTTT. It specifies CASTLLGGGLTDTQYF.

The V and J genes are TRBV7-2 and TRBJ1-5; D is unresolved. This CDR3 is built from 15 residues. Trimming took off 5 bases at V and 9 bases at J, with 20 bases between the two ends. The V gene's germline CDR1 is SGHTA and CDR2 FQGNSA. The CDR3 sequence: CASSQGLGWEWPQHF. CDR3 coding DNA: TGTGCCAGCAGCCAAGGGTTGGGATGGGAATGGCCCCAGCATTTT. Drawing the rest from reference TRBV7-2 and TRBJ1-5, the complete variable domain is GAGVSQSPSNKVTEKGKDVELRCDPISGHTALYWYRQSLGQGLEFLIYFQGNSAPDKSGLPSDRFSAERTGGSVSTLTIQRTQQEDSAVYLCASSQGLGWEWPQHFGDGTRLSIL.

Ten or more counts support this clonotype. The chain links TRBV29-1 to TRBJ2-2; possibly TRBD1 for D (5 bases). The V gene's germline CDR1 is SQVTM and CDR2 ANQGSEA. CDR3 size: 15 residues. V was pared by 0 bases and J by 4 bases, with 12 bases between. CDR3 in DNA: TGCAGCGTTGAAGAGAAGGGGCCTGGCACCGGGGAGCTGTTTTTT. It is translated as CSVEEKGPGTGELFF.

This clonotype has a count of ten or more. The chain uses TRBV6-1 and TRBJ1-5; maybe TRBD1 (5 bases). CDR1 and CDR2 from the germline V gene are MNHNS and SASEGT. Trimming took off 6 bases at V and 6 bases at J, with 15 bases between the two ends. This CDR3 comprises 14 residues. The CDR3 loop is CASSPTSGGQPQHF. The CDR3 DNA sequence: TGTGCCAGCAGCCCTACAAGCGGGGGTCAGCCCCAGCATTTT.

This clonotype was observed at least ten times. The chain is built from TRBV20-1 and TRBJ2-4, with 8 bases lining up with TRBD2. From germline, CDR1 is DFQATT and CDR2 SNEGSKA (reference sequence). The CDR3 is 14 amino acids. J was trimmed by 8 bases and V by 0 bases; bases with no gene match: 6. In DNA form, the CDR3 reads TGCAGTGCTAGAGATTTGCCCGGGAGGGACATTCAGTACTTC. Translation: CSARDLPGRDIQYF.

Only one count was recorded for this clonotype. V usage is TRBV7-3 and J usage is TRBJ2-1; the D is unclear. The CDR3 is 15 residues long. The V end was cut by 0 bases, the J end by 2 bases, with 8 bases between. Germline lookup yields CDR1 SGHTA and CDR2 FQGTGA. The CDR3 is CASSLTPGTYNEQFF. The CDR3 region has the DNA TGTGCCAGCAGCTTAACGCCCGGAACCTACAATGAGCAGTTCTTC.

This clonotype has ten or more counts. The rearrangement links TRBV29-1 to TRBJ2-1; 9 nucleotides match TRBD2. The CDR3 runs 13 residues. Germline V gives CDR1 SQVTM, CDR2 ANQGSEA. Trimming cost V 1 base and J 5 bases; bases outside gene matches: 0. The CDR3 DNA reads as TGCAGCGTTGAAGGACTAGCGGACAATGAGCAGTTCTTC. This sequence encodes CSVEGLADNEQFF.